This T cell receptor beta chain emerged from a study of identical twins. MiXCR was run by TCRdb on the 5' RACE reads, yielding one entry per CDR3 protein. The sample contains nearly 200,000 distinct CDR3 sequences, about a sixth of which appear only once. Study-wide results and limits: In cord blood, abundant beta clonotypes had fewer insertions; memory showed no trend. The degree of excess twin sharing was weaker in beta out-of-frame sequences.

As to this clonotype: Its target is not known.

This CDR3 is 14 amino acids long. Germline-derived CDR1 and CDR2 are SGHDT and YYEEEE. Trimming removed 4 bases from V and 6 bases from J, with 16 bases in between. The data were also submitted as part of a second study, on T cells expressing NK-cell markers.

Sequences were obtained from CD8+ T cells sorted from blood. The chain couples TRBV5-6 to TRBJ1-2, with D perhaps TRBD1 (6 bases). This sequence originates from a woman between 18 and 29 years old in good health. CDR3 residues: CASSLAGGMDGYTF. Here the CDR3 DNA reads TGTGCCAGCAGCCTCGCGGGGGGCATGGATGGCTACACCTTC. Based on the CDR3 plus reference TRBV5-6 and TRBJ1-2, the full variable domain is DAGVTQSPTHLIKTRGQQVTLRCSPKSGHDTVSWYQQALGQGPQFIFQYYEEEERQRGNFPDRFSGHQFPNYSSELNVNALLLGDSALYLCASSLAGGMDGYTFGSGTRLTVV.